A single sample gave rise to the 32 T cell receptor beta chains below, sequenced in a study of blood T cell repertoires in COVID-19. Only in-frame clones appear in the TCRdb table, and some are missing; sequencing was by immunoSEQ multiplex PCR. The sample carries tens of thousands of clones, 82% recorded once. Sequences were obtained from peripheral blood. Receptor source: a man of 80 years or more with active COVID-19.

The gene calls are TRBV6-5 and TRBJ2-3, with 9 bases lining up with TRBD1. V lost 4 bases, J lost 3 bases, and 5 bases stayed unmatched. CDR3 size: 15 residues. The germline V gene has CDR1 MNHEY and CDR2 SVGAGI. The CDR3 DNA is TGTGCCAGCAGTTTCCGACAGGGGGGGACAGATACGCAGTATTTT. Protein sequence: CASSFRQGGTDTQYF.

The rearrangement links TRBV11-2 to TRBJ1-1, with a possible D match to TRBD1 (5 bases). V gave up 5 bases and J gave up 0 bases, with 13 bases separating them. From germline, CDR1 is SGHAT and CDR2 FQNNGV. The CDR3 is made up of 15 amino acids. In DNA form, the CDR3 reads TGTGCCAGCAGCCGAACCGGGGGAATGAACACTGAAGCTTTCTTT. This gives the protein CASSRTGGMNTEAFF.

The chain couples TRBV5-1 to TRBJ1-1; 7 bases are a match to TRBD1. In germline, CDR1 is SGHRS, CDR2 YFSETQ. Trimming removed 4 bases from V and 4 bases from J; junction bases left unmatched: 7. The CDR3 consists of 14 residues. The CDR3 region has the DNA TGCGCCAGCAGCACCCCAGACAGGGCCACTGAAGCTTTCTTT. It yields the protein CASSTPDRATEAFF. The entire variable domain, with the rest obtained from reference TRBV5-1 and TRBJ1-1, is as follows: KAGVTQTPRYLIKTRGQQVTLSCSPISGHRSVSWYQQTPGQGLQFLFEYFSETQRNKGNFPGRFSGRQFSNSRSEMNVSTLELGDSALYLCASSTPDRATEAFFGQGTRLTVV.

As for this clone: Sequence at one end of the junction differs from germline and may be a read error. The CDR3 loop reads CASSPSLAGGPYNEQFF. CDR3 coding DNA: TGTGCCAGCAGCCCGTCCCTGGCGGGAGGGCCCTATAATGAGCAGTTCTTC. This chain uses TRBV3-1 (or the pseudogene TRBV3-2) with TRBJ2-1, with 9 nucleotides matching TRBD2. Germline loops: CDR1 LGHDT, CDR2 YNNKEL (reference sequence). This CDR3 has 17 amino acids.

This clone was counted once. The chain employs TRBV18 and TRBJ2-1; D is undetermined. Germline V gene lookup returns CDR1 KGHSH and CDR2 LQKENI. This CDR3 comprises 14 residues. Trimming took 3 bases from V and 1 from J, leaving 7 bases between them. In DNA, the CDR3 is TGTGCCAGCTCACCGTCGGAGTCCTACAATGAGCAGTTCTTC. This translates into CASSPSESYNEQFF.

V and J are TRBV5-1 and TRBJ2-5; no definite D call. The CDR3 covers 15 residues. Germline V gene sequence: CDR1 SGHRS, CDR2 YFSETQ. Between the trimmed V and J ends, which lost 0 bases and 2 bases, there was a span of 11 bases. The CDR3 bases are TGCGCCAGCAGCTTGGGTAACCCGACTCAAGAGACCCAGTACTTC. This gives the protein CASSLGNPTQETQYF.

The sample holds one count of this clone. The J gene is TRBJ2-1, the V gene TRBV7-8, with D possibly TRBD2 on 5 matching bases. Germline assignment: CDR1 SGHVS and CDR2 FQNEAQ. CDR3 length: 12 residues. Trimming pared 3 bases from V and 10 bases from J, leaving 10 bases between. DNA of the CDR3: TGTGCCAGCAGCTTGAGAGCGGTCGAGCAGTTCTTC. Translating it yields CASSLRAVEQFF.

About this clone: The same CDR3 arises from other DNA sequences in this sample as well. This rearrangement joins TRBV7-9 to TRBJ2-7; the D gene is possibly TRBD1 (6 bases). From germline, CDR1 is SEHNR and CDR2 FQNEAQ (reference sequence). The V and J ends lost 5 bases and 2 bases respectively, with 10 bases between them. CDR3 length equals 13 residues. CDR3 loop: CASSLDRTYEQYF. In DNA form, the CDR3 reads TGTGCCAGCAGCCTCGACAGGACCTACGAGCAGTACTTC. The full variable domain, rest sourced from reference TRBV7-9 and TRBJ2-7, is DTGVSQNPRHKITKRGQNVTFRCDPISEHNRLYWYRQTLGQGPEFLTYFQNEAQLEKSRLLSDRFSAERPKGSFSTLEIQRTEQGDSAMYLCASSLDRTYEQYFGPGTRLTVT.

V usage is TRBV7-6 and J usage is TRBJ2-1; 7 nucleotides agree with TRBD1. The germline V gene has CDR1 SGHVS and CDR2 FNYEAQ. With V trimmed by 0 bases and J by 4 bases, 6 bases remained unmatched. This CDR3 has 16 amino acids. The CDR3 protein is CASSLASGQTYNEQFF. CDR3 in DNA: TGTGCCAGCAGCTTAGCTTCGGGACAGACTTACAATGAGCAGTTCTTC.

The genes are TRBV6-6 and TRBJ1-3, with D hard to call. V was clipped by 6 bases and J by 0 bases, with 15 bases between them. The CDR3 sequence is 16 residues long. CDR1 MNHNY and CDR2 SVGAGI come from the germline V gene (reference sequence). The CDR3 DNA reads as TGTGCCAGCAGGGCAACCTCCACACGCTCTGGAAACACCATATATTTT. The encoded protein is CASRATSTRSGNTIYF.

This clone was detected only a few times. The chain couples TRBV27 to TRBJ2-7; D possibly corresponds to TRBD1 (5 bases). The CDR3 totals 15 residues. Germline loops: CDR1 MNHEY, CDR2 SMNVEV (reference sequence). V lost 0 bases to trimming and J lost 2 bases, with 11 bases between them. The CDR3 loop reads CASSLSPRQPYEQYF. Here the CDR3 DNA reads TGTGCCAGCAGTTTATCGCCGAGACAGCCCTACGAGCAGTACTTC.

The CDR3 reads CASKRTGLVKNQPQHF. The CDR3 nucleotides are TGTGCCAGCAAACGGACAGGGTTGGTTAAGAATCAGCCCCAGCATTTT. This chain joins TRBV6-4 and TRBJ1-5; 8 nucleotides line up with TRBD1. This CDR3 has 16 amino acids. Germline trimming cut 7 bases from V and 4 bases from J; bases unmatched to any gene: 12. Germline V lookup: CDR1 MRHNA, CDR2 SNTAGT.

The chain uses TRBV2 and TRBJ2-5; the match to TRBD2 covers 9 bases. CDR3 length: 13 residues. Germline values: CDR1 SNHLY, CDR2 FYNNEI. J gave up 4 bases and V 6 bases, and 3 bases lay outside the gene matches. The CDR3 DNA reads as TGTGCCAGCAGGGGGACTAGCCTAGAGACCCAGTACTTC. It is translated as CASRGTSLETQYF.

This chain uses TRBV18 with TRBJ1-5, with D perhaps matching TRBD1 (6 bases). The V end was cut by 2 bases, the J end by 3 bases, with 8 bases between. The germline V gene encodes CDR1 KGHSH and CDR2 LQKENI. The length of the CDR3 is 14 residues. Here the CDR3 DNA reads TGTGCCAGCTCACCAGGACAGCCCAATCAGCCCCAGCATTTT. It specifies CASSPGQPNQPQHF. Full variable domain (outside the CDR3, taken from reference TRBV18 and TRBJ1-5): NAGVMQNPRHLVRRRGQEARLRCSPMKGHSHVYWYRQLPEEGLKFMVYLQKENIIDESGMPKERFSAEFPKEGPSILRIQQVVRGDSAAYFCASSPGQPNQPQHFGDGTRLSIL.

This clone occurred once. V and J are TRBV7-6 and TRBJ1-1, with D unresolved. V gave up 0 bases and J gave up 4 bases, with 15 bases separating them. This CDR3 has 16 residues. Per the germline V gene, CDR1 is SGHVS and CDR2 is FNYEAQ. CDR3 region: CASSLAVDGSGTEAFF. DNA of the CDR3: TGTGCCAGCAGCTTAGCGGTCGACGGGTCGGGCACTGAAGCTTTCTTT.

The V and J genes are TRBV21-1 and TRBJ2-2; no DNA check was done on the table's D call, TRBD2. TRBV21-1 is a known pseudogene. The length of the CDR3 is 16 residues. The CDR3 region is CASSKGLAVYPGELFF. In DNA, the CDR3 is TGTGCCAGCAGCAAAGGGCTAGCGGTCTATCCCGGGGAGCTGTTTTTT.

The chain couples TRBV7-2 to TRBJ2-4, with D possibly being TRBD2 (5 bases). CDR3 size: 17 residues. V lost 5 bases to trimming and J lost 0 bases, with 17 bases between them. Germline-derived CDR1 and CDR2 are SGHTA and FQGNSA. CDR3 protein: CASSLGRGSVAKNIQYF. Written as DNA, the CDR3 is TGTGCCAGCAGCCTCGGTCGGGGTAGCGTAGCCAAAAACATTCAGTACTTC.

About this clone: An end of the junction does not agree with germline; a read error may underlie this. This chain joins TRBV7-9 and TRBJ2-3, with 8 bases fitting TRBD2. CDR1 SEHNR and CDR2 FQNEAQ come from the germline V gene (reference sequence). This CDR3 spans 15 amino acids. Here the CDR3 reads CASSVAGLPTDTQYF. In DNA, the CDR3 is TGTGCCAGCAGCGTAGCGGGACTCCCTACAGATACGCAGTATTTT.

V usage is TRBV11-2 and J usage is TRBJ1-2; D is uncertain. The CDR3 has 14 amino acids. V lost 1 base and J lost 4, with 10 bases in between. CDR1 and CDR2 from the germline V gene are SGHAT and FQNNGV. This CDR3 reads CASSLGQISYGYTF. Written as DNA, the CDR3 is TGTGCCAGCAGCTTAGGCCAGATTTCCTATGGCTACACCTTC.

The chain links TRBV12-3 or TRBV12-4 to TRBJ1-1; possibly TRBD1 for D (5 bases). Between the trimmed V and J ends, which lost 5 bases and 3 bases, there was a span of 10 bases. The CDR3 contains 13 residues. The CDR3 protein is CASSPQGHTEAFF. The CDR3 bases are TGTGCCAGCAGTCCCCAGGGCCACACTGAAGCTTTCTTT.

This chain connects TRBV5-1 to TRBJ2-7; possible D gene TRBD2, 6 bases. The CDR3 is 13 amino acids. CDR1 is SGHRS and CDR2 is YFSETQ in the germline V gene. V lost 2 bases to trimming and J lost 6 bases, with 12 bases between them. CDR3 in amino acids: CASSFQVRGEQYF. The CDR3 coding sequence is TGCGCCAGCAGCTTTCAAGTGCGGGGCGAGCAGTACTTC.

A note on this clone: Sequence at one end of the junction differs from germline and may be a read error. This chain connects TRBV28 to TRBJ2-7; 7 bases match TRBD1. This CDR3 region has 12 residues. Germline V CDR1 and CDR2: MDHEN, SYDVKM. This CDR3 is CASSLDRAQFFF. For the CDR3, the DNA is TGTGCCAGCAGTCTCGACAGGGCCCAGTTTTTCTTC.

The rearrangement uses TRBV10-3 and TRBJ1-6; possibly TRBD1 for D (5 bases). The germline V and J ends were trimmed by 6 bases and 9 bases, with 15 bases remaining between them. The CDR3 consists of 14 residues. CDR1 is ENHRY, CDR2 SYGVKD, per germline. For the CDR3, the DNA is TGTGCCATCAGAGAGGAAAAAACAGGTTCACCCCTCCACTTT. Protein sequence: CAIREEKTGSPLHF.

The chain combines TRBV28 with TRBJ1-4; the match to TRBD1 covers 7 bases. V lost 10 bases to trimming and J lost 3 bases; unmatched junction nucleotides: 20. Germline loops: CDR1 MDHEN, CDR2 SYDVKM. The CDR3 runs to 18 residues. CDR3 in amino acids: CATIIDRVGDRANEKLFF. In DNA form, the CDR3 reads TGTGCCACCATTATCGACAGGGTGGGGGATCGGGCTAATGAAAAACTGTTTTTT.

The chain links TRBV11-2 to TRBJ2-1; D possibly corresponds to TRBD2 (6 bases). Looked up from germline, CDR1 is SGHAT and CDR2 is FQNNGV. CDR3 size: 15 residues. Between the trimmed V and J ends, which lost 5 bases and 5 bases, there was a span of 16 bases. CDR3 amino acids: CASSPPSWTNNEQFF. CDR3 sequence (DNA): TGTGCCAGCAGCCCCCCGTCTTGGACTAACAATGAGCAGTTCTTC.

The table lists this clone with a few counts. The chain couples TRBV7-6 to TRBJ2-2, with TRBD2 identical over 15 bases. The ends lost 5 bases at V and 6 bases at J; junction bases unmatched: 4. Germline-derived CDR1 and CDR2 are SGHVS and FNYEAQ. CDR3 length: 16 residues. In nucleotides, the CDR3 is TGTGCCAGCAGCCCGAGGACTAGCGGGGGGGCCGGGGAGCTGTTTTTT. It specifies CASSPRTSGGAGELFF. Full variable domain (remainder filled in from reference TRBV7-6 and TRBJ2-2): GAGVSQSPRYKVTKRGQDVALRCDPISGHVSLYWYRQALGQGPEFLTYFNYEAQQDKSGLPNDRFSAERPEGSISTLTIQRTEQRDSAMYRCASSPRTSGGAGELFFGEGSRLTVL.

V and J are TRBV7-3 and TRBJ1-6; TRBD1 matches 7 bases. V trimming: 7 bases; J trimming: 7 bases; junction bases outside the gene matches: 16. The CDR3 has 17 amino acids. The germline CDR1 and CDR2 sequences are SGHTA and FQGTGA. CDR3 DNA sequence: TGTGCCAGCACTCCCGGACCACAGGGGCCCCCAAATTCACCCCTCCACTTT. Amino acid sequence: CASTPGPQGPPNSPLHF.

The chain couples TRBV18 to TRBJ1-1, with no clear D. V was trimmed by 1 base and J by 11 bases, leaving 20 bases between them. Per germline, CDR1 KGHSH and CDR2 LQKENI. The CDR3 extends over 15 amino acids. CDR3 loop: CASSPRAGGQIWAFF. The CDR3, as DNA: TGTGCCAGCTCACCACGGGCGGGAGGGCAGATCTGGGCTTTCTTT.

The rearrangement joins TRBV19 to TRBJ2-1; maybe TRBD1 (5 bases). This CDR3 comprises 14 residues. Deletions cut 3 bases from V and 5 bases from J, with 11 bases between. Per germline, CDR1 LNHDA and CDR2 SQIVND (reference sequence). In DNA, the CDR3 is TGTGCCAGTAGTATGGGTTCAGGGAACAATGAGCAGTTCTTC. Translation gives CASSMGSGNNEQFF.

The chain carries TRBV4-1 and TRBJ2-3, with D possibly being TRBD2 (5 bases). V was cut by 0 bases and J by 7 bases, with 23 bases left in between. This CDR3 has 18 amino acids. Germline assignment: CDR1 MGHRA and CDR2 YSYEKL. The CDR3 sequence: CASSQDELKGAKSNTQYF. In nucleotides, the CDR3 is TGCGCCAGCAGCCAAGACGAGCTGAAGGGAGCTAAGTCGAATACGCAGTATTTT.

The chain carries TRBV6-5 and TRBJ2-7; possibly TRBD2 for D (5 bases). This CDR3 region has 14 residues. Per the germline V gene, CDR1 is MNHEY and CDR2 is SVGAGI. V was trimmed by 5 bases and J by 2 bases, leaving 13 bases between them. Here the CDR3 DNA reads TGTGCCAGCAGTAGTCCGGGAAATGCCTACGAGCAGTACTTC. Translating gives CASSSPGNAYEQYF.

This clone turned up a few times. V is TRBV5-1 and J is TRBJ2-7; weak D call: TRBD2 (5 bases). The CDR3 is 12 residues long. V shed 4 bases and J shed 12 bases, with 17 bases lying between them. Germline V gives CDR1 SGHRS, CDR2 YFSETQ. This chain's CDR3 is CASSRETGRSYF. The CDR3 DNA is TGCGCCAGCAGCCGTGAGACGGGAAGGTCGTACTTC.